The 3 T cell receptor beta chains below were found in one sample sequenced in a study of blood T cells in healthy people across ages. Combining a sample-barcoded 5' primer with a J-beta primer mix, a second PCR ran for 7 to 11 cycles. From the 5' RACE reads, TCRdb called clonotypes with MiXCR, one entry per CDR3 protein. In the table there are about 690,000 distinct CDR3 sequences, 40% to 50% of which are singletons. Sequencing used blood. These receptors all stem from a man older than 75 in good health.

This clonotype was found once. This chain joins TRBV15 and TRBJ2-4; D is possibly TRBD2 (6 bases). V lost 5 bases and J lost 7, with 27 bases in between. Germline CDR1 is LNHNV and CDR2 is YYDKDF (reference sequence). CDR3 size: 18 residues. CDR3 amino acids: CATSVSGTDKSGGNIQYF. The DNA of the CDR3 is TGTGCCACCAGCGTATCCGGGACCGACAAATCCGGGGGTAACATTCAGTACTTC.

The table lists this clonotype with a few counts. This rearrangement joins TRBV2 to TRBJ2-3; possibly TRBD1 for D (5 bases). The CDR3 consists of 14 residues. V dropped 8 bases and J dropped 0 bases, with 12 bases sitting between them. CDR1 is SNHLY and CDR2 is FYNNEI in the germline V gene. The CDR3 protein is CASSYRRSTDTQYF. The CDR3 DNA sequence: TGTGCCAGCTCTTACAGGAGAAGCACAGATACGCAGTATTTT.

This clonotype was seen only a few times. This chain links TRBV6-1 with TRBJ2-2, with 8 bases aligning to TRBD1. The CDR3 extends over 17 amino acids. CDR1 and CDR2 (germline): MNHNS, SASEGT. V was pared by 0 bases and J by 7 bases, with 10 bases of the junction left unmatched. The CDR3 region is CASSEAADRVLGGELFF. DNA of the CDR3: TGTGCCAGCAGTGAAGCAGCGGACAGGGTTTTAGGCGGGGAGCTGTTTTTT.